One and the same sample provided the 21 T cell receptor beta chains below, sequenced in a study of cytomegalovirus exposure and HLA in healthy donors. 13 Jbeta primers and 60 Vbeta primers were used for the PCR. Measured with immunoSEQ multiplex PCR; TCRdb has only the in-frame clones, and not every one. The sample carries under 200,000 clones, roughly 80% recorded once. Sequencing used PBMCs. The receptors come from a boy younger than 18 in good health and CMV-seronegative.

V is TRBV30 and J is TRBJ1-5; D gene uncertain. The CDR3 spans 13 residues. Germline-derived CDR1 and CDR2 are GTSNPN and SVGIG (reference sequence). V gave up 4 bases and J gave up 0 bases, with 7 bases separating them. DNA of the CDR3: TGTGCCTGGATAGATCTTAGCAATCAGCCCCAGCATTTT. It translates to CAWIDLSNQPQHF.

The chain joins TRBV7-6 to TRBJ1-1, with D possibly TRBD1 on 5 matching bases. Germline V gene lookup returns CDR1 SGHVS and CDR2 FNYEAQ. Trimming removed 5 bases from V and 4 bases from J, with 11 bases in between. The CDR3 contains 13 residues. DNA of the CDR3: TGTGCCAGCAGCCATGGGGGGGGCACTGAAGCTTTCTTT. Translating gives CASSHGGGTEAFF.

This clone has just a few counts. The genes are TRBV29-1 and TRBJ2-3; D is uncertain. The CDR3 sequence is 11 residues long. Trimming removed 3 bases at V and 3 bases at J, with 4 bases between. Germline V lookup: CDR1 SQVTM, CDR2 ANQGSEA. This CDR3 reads CSVELTDTQYF. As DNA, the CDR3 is TGCAGCGTTGAGTTAACAGATACGCAGTATTTT.

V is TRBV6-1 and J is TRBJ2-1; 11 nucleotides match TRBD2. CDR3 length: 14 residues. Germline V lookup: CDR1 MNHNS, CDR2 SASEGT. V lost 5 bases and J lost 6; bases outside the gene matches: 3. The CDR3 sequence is CASSRSGGANEQFF. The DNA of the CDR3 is TGTGCCAGCAGTCGTAGCGGGGGGGCCAATGAGCAGTTCTTC.

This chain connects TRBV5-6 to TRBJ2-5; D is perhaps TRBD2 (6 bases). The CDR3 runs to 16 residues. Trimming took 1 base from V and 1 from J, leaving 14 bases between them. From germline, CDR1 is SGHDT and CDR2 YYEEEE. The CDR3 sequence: CASSLLSGSGQETQYF. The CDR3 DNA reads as TGTGCCAGCAGCTTGCTTAGCGGATCGGGCCAAGAGACCCAGTACTTC.

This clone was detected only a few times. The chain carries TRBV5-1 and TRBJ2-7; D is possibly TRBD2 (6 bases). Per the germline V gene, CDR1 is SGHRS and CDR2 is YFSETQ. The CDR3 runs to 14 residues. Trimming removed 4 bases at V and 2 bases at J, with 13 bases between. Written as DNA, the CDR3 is TGCGCCAGCAGCCGGGACTCGATTCCCTACGAGCAGTACTTC. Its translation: CASSRDSIPYEQYF.

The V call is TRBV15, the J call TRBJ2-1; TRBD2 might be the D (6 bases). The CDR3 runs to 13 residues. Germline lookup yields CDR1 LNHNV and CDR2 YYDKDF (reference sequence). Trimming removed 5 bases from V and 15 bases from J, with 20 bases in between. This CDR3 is CATSLTAREPSFF. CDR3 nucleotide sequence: TGTGCCACCAGCCTAACGGCACGGGAGCCATCGTTCTTC.

The chain's CDR3 is CASSLVEGLSNTGELFF. The CDR3 DNA is TGCGCCAGCAGCCTGGTCGAGGGACTATCGAACACCGGGGAGCTGTTTTTT. The chain joins TRBV5-1 to TRBJ2-2; 7 nucleotides line up with TRBD2. Germline values: CDR1 SGHRS, CDR2 YFSETQ. The CDR3 consists of 17 residues. The J segment lost 0 bases and the V segment lost 4 bases, leaving 9 bases of the junction unmatched.

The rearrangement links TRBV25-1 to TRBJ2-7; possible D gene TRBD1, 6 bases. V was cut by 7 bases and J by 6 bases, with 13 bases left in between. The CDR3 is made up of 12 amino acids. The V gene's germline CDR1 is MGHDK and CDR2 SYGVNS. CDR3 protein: CASNTGRGEQYF. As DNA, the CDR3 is TGTGCCAGCAATACAGGGAGAGGCGAGCAGTACTTC.

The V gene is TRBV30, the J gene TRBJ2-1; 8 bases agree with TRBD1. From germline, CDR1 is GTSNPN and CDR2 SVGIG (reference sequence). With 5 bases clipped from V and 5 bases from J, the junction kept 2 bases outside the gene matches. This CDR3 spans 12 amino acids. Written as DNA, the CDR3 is TGTGCCTGGGACAGGGGAGACAATGAGCAGTTCTTC. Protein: CAWDRGDNEQFF.

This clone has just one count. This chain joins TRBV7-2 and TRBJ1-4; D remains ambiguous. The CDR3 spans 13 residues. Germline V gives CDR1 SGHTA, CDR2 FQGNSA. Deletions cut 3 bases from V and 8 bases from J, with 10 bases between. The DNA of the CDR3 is TGTGCCAGCAGCTTGGCAGGTGGAGAAAAACTGTTTTTT. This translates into CASSLAGGEKLFF.

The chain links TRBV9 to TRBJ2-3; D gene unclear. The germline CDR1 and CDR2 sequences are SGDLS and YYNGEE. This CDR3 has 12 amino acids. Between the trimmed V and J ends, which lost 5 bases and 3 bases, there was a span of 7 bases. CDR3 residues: CASSRQTDTQYF. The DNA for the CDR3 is TGTGCCAGCAGTCGCCAGACAGATACGCAGTATTTT.

CDR3 loop: CAWSRSTVEAFF. CDR3 nucleotides: TGTGCCTGGAGTCGATCGACAGTTGAAGCTTTCTTT. The rearrangement uses TRBV30 and TRBJ1-1; a weak D match, TRBD1 (5 bases). The CDR3 has 12 residues. V was shortened by 2 bases and J by 7 bases, with 11 bases between the two germline ends. Per the germline V gene, CDR1 is GTSNPN and CDR2 is SVGIG (reference sequence).

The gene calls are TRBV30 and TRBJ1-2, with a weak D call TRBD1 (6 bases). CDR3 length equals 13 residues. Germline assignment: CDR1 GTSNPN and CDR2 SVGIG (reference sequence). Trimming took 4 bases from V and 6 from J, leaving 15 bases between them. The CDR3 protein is CAWKVGQGHGYTF. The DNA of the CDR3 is TGTGCCTGGAAAGTGGGGCAGGGGCATGGCTACACCTTC.

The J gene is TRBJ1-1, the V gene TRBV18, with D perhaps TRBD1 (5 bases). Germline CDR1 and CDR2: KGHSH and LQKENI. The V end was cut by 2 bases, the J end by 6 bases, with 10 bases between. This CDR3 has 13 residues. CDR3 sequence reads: CASSPDIGAEAFF. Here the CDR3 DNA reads TGTGCCAGCTCACCAGATATAGGGGCTGAAGCTTTCTTT.

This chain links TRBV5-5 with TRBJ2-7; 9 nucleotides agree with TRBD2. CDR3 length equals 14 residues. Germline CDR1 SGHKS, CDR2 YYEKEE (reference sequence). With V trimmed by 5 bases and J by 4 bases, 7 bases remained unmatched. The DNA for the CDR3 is TGTGCCAGCAGACAACCGGGACTAGCTTACGAGCAGTACTTC. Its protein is CASRQPGLAYEQYF.

The DNA for the CDR3 is TGCGCCAGCAGATCGGACAGGGGTGGTGAAAAACTGTTTTTT. It is translated as CASRSDRGGEKLFF. This chain joins TRBV5-1 and TRBJ1-4; 9 nucleotides line up with TRBD1. The CDR3 has 14 amino acids. J was trimmed by 7 bases and V by 5 bases; bases with no gene match: 6. CDR1 SGHRS and CDR2 YFSETQ come from the germline V gene.

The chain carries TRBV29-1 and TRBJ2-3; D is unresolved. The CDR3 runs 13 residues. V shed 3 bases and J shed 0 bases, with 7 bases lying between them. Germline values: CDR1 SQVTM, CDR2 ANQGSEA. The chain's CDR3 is CSVDSPSTDTQYF. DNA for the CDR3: TGCAGCGTTGATAGCCCCAGCACAGATACGCAGTATTTT.

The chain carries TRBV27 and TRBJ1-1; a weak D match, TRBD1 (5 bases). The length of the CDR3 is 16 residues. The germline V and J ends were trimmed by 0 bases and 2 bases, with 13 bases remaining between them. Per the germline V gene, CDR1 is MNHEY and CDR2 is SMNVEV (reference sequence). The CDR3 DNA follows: TGTGCCAGCAGTTTATCCGGGGGGATTGGTAACACTGAAGCTTTCTTT. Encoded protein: CASSLSGGIGNTEAFF.

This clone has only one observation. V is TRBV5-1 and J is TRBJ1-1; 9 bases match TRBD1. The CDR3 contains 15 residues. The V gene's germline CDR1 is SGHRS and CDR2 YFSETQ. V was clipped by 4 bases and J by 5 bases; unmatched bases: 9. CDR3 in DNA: TGCGCCAGCAGCCCCCACAGGGGGCTAGATACTGAAGCTTTCTTT. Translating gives CASSPHRGLDTEAFF.

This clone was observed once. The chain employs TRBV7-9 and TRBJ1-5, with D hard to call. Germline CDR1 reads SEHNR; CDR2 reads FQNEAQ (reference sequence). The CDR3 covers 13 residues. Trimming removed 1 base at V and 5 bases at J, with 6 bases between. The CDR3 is CASSLVADQPQHF. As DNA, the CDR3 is TGTGCCAGCAGCTTAGTGGCAGATCAGCCCCAGCATTTT.